The following is a TCR beta chain sequence with its context. TCRdb keeps only in-frame clones here, not all; method: immunoSEQ multiplex PCR. The table has some 90,000 clones, about four fifths seen once. This entry belongs to a study of blood T cell repertoires in COVID-19. The overall study: COVID-19 samples from acute and convalescent phases originated in the United States, Italy and Spain.

Trimming shortened V by 3 bases and J by 5 bases, and 11 bases separated the two germline ends. Germline assignment: CDR1 PRHDT and CDR2 FYEKMQ (reference sequence). The CDR3 spans 13 residues. The receptor comes from a human donor in a cohort sampled during active COVID-19. Source material: peripheral blood. The V gene is TRBV13, the J gene TRBJ2-7, with D perhaps matching TRBD1 (5 bases). As DNA, the CDR3 is TGTGCCAGCAGCTTGCAGGGTCCCCACGAGCAGTACTTC. This encodes CASSLQGPHEQYF.